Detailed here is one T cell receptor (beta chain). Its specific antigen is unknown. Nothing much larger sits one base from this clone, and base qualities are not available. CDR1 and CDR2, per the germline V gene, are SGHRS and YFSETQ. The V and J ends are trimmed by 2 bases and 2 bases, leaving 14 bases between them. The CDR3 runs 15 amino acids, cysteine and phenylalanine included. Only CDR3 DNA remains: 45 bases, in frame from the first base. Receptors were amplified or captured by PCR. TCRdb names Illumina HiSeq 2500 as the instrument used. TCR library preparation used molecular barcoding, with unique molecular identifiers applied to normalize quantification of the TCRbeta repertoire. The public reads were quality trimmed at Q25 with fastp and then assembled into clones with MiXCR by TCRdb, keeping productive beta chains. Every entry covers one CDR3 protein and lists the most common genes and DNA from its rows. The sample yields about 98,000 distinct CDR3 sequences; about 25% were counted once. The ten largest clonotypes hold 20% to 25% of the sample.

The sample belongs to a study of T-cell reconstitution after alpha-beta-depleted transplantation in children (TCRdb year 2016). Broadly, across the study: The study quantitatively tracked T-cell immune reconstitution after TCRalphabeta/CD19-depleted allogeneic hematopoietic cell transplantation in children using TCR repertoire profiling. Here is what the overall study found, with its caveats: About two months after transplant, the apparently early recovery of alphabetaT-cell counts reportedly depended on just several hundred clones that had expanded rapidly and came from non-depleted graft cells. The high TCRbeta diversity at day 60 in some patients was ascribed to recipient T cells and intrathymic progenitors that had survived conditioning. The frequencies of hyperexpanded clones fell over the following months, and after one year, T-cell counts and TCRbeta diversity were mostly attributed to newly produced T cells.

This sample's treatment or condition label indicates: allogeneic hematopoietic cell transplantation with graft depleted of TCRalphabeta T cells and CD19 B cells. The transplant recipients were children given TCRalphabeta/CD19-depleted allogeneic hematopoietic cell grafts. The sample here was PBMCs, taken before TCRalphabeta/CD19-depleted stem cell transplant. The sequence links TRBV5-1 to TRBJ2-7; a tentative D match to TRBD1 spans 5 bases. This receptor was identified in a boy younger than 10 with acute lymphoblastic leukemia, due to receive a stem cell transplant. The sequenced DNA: TGCGCCAGCAGCTTTCGGCAGGGTGCCCCCTACGAGCAGTACTTC. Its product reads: CASSFRQGAPYEQYF.